This TCR beta chain was sequenced in a study of T cell repertoires in cytomegalovirus infection. Across the whole study: Indications of both CMV infection and matching HLA type were provided by public TCR beta signatures. Study outcomes and limitations: There were HLA-C-restricted CMV-specific TCR beta clonotypes dominating the ex vivo response. Cumulated frequencies of public TCR beta families served to identify carriers of CMV plus the relevant HLA.

Each CDR3 protein is one row after TCRdb ran MiXCR on the reads. The sample yields about 530,000 distinct CDR3 sequences, 26% seen once. The table lists this clonotype with many counts. Its antigen is unknown. The germline V gene encodes CDR1 SGHVS and CDR2 FQNEAQ. J gave up 6 bases and V 1 base, and 2 bases lay outside the gene matches. The CDR3 runs to 15 residues. Sequencing was performed on PBMCs. The TCR originated in a human donor in good health (CMV status not recorded). Some clones in this sample may be carry-over from other donors' samples. The chain employs TRBV7-8 and TRBJ2-1; TRBD2 aligns across 11 bases. DNA of the CDR3: TGTGCCAGCAGCTTAGAACTAGCGGGAGTCAATGAGCAGTTCTTC. Protein: CASSLELAGVNEQFF.